This T cell receptor (beta chain) derives from a study of cytomegalovirus exposure and HLA in healthy donors. Findings and limits, study-wide: A cluster of highly shared sequence variants was likely a sequencing artifact.

CDR1 is SGDLS and CDR2 is YYNGEE in the germline V gene. The CDR3 sequence is 16 residues long. V was trimmed by 3 bases and J by 2 bases, leaving 16 bases between them. The PCR had 60 Vbeta and 13 Jbeta primers. In the original workflow: Unique TCR beta chains numbered around 80 million in a later analysis, with 10 million to 14 million shared. TCRdb's table, derived via immunoSEQ multiplex PCR, lists solely in-frame clones and lacks some. That table is the source of V, J and clone size, and D and trimming were worked out from the DNA. The sample holds approximately 53,000 clones, approximately 77% seen once. This clone came up a few times. The antigen is not known.

This chain joins TRBV9 and TRBJ2-3, with D perhaps matching TRBD2 (7 bases). Sequencing input: PBMCs. This receptor was taken from a woman in her forties or fifties in good health and CMV-seronegative. The CDR3 spells CASSGNGGGATDTQYF. The CDR3 region has the DNA TGTGCCAGCAGCGGGAACGGTGGGGGGGCCACAGATACGCAGTATTTT.